The present entry profiles one T cell receptor (beta chain) with its context. Its matching antigen is unknown. The data are from a study of T cell responses to AZD1222 COVID-19 vaccine. Germline V gene sequence: CDR1 SGHAT, CDR2 FQNNGV. V lost 1 base and J 9 bases, leaving 10 bases between the germline ends. The CDR3 runs 13 residues. Data came from immunoSEQ multiplex PCR; TCRdb stores just in-frame clones and leaves some out. The table lists some 120,000 clones, around 92% of them singletons, with about 1.1% in the top ten. General study findings and limits: Baseline seropositivity occurred in only a handful of AZD1222 recipients. Distributed over spike, vaccine-associated CD4 TCRs predominated at 160-218 and 743-854. Reportedly, nearly half the spike-specific TCRs target unmutated variant regions. Elevations in Spike-specific TCR breadth and depth followed administration of two AZD1222 doses.

The sample consisted of peripheral blood, taken on day 0 of AZD1222 vaccination. The rearrangement links TRBV11-2 to TRBJ2-1; D call uncertain. The receptor was derived from an adult in good health. The CDR3 loop reads CASSLGAMPEQFF. The CDR3 nucleotides read TGTGCCAGCAGCTTAGGGGCGATGCCTGAGCAGTTCTTC.